This T cell receptor beta chain was observed in a study of T cell responses to AZD1222 COVID-19 vaccine. Findings and caveats of the study: Reports indicate that nearly half of spike-specific TCRs are directed at unmutated variant regions.

Data came from immunoSEQ multiplex PCR; TCRdb stores just in-frame clones and leaves some out. The repertoire holds some 140,000 clones, roughly 93% seen once, with roughly 0.9% in the top ten. The length of the CDR3 is 17 residues. CDR1 and CDR2 (germline): SEHNR, FQNEAQ (reference sequence). V was trimmed by 5 bases and J by 0 bases, leaving 17 bases between them. Concerning this clone: Its cognate antigen is unknown.

V is TRBV7-9 and J is TRBJ2-1; the D gene could be TRBD1 or TRBD2 (5 bases each). The starting material was peripheral blood, obtained on day 0 of AZD1222 vaccination. The sequence derives from an adult in good health. The CDR3 DNA reads TGTGCCAGCAGCGGAGAGAGGGGAACAAGCTCCTACAATGAGCAGTTCTTC. Translating gives CASSGERGTSSYNEQFF.